Listed here are 27 T cell receptor beta chains from one sample, sequenced in a study of T cells after yellow fever vaccination. TCRdb recomputed calls from the 5' RACE reads with MiXCR, one row per CDR3 protein. The table has a few hundred thousand distinct CDR3 sequences, about 5.2% seen once. Sequences were derived from CD4+ T cells sorted from PBMCs, sampled on the day of the yellow fever booster vaccination. The source of these receptors is a young man who received the YFV17D yellow fever vaccine.

This clonotype was counted between two and nine times. CDR3 sequence reads: CSARGGRGQMNTEAFF. CDR3 nucleotide sequence: TGCAGTGCTAGAGGGGGCAGGGGTCAGATGAACACTGAAGCTTTCTTT. The gene calls are TRBV20-1 and TRBJ1-1; D is perhaps TRBD1 (6 bases). V was trimmed by 1 base and J by 0 bases, leaving 15 bases between them. The CDR3 contains 16 residues. In germline, CDR1 is DFQATT, CDR2 SNEGSKA (reference sequence).

This clonotype was picked up a small number of times. DNA for the CDR3: TGTGCCACCAGTGATTTGCCCAGGGCAGGCAATGAGCAGTTCTTC. Translating it yields CATSDLPRAGNEQFF. V usage is TRBV24-1 and J usage is TRBJ2-1, with D possibly being TRBD1 (5 bases). CDR1 and CDR2 (germline): KGHDR, SFDVKD. The length of the CDR3 is 15 residues. Between the trimmed V and J ends, which lost 0 bases and 6 bases, there was a span of 11 bases.

This clonotype was found many times. V and J are TRBV30 and TRBJ2-3; TRBD1 agrees at 7 bases. The CDR3 length is 16 residues. The J segment lost 1 base and the V segment lost 2 bases, leaving 9 bases of the junction unmatched. Germline V gene lookup returns CDR1 GTSNPN and CDR2 SVGIG (reference sequence). CDR3 residues: CAWSRLRGQRTDTQYF. The CDR3 DNA reads TGTGCCTGGAGTCGCCTCCGGGGACAGCGCACAGATACGCAGTATTTT.

This clonotype has at least ten counts. This sequence joins TRBV6-5 and TRBJ2-5, with 12 bases identical to TRBD1. This CDR3 is built from 14 residues. V dropped 6 bases and J dropped 7; count of bases not matched to a gene: 6. Germline V gene lookup returns CDR1 MNHEY and CDR2 SVGAGI. The CDR3 DNA reads as TGTGCCAGCAGCCGGGGACAGGGGGCTGCGACCCAGTACTTC. Translation gives CASSRGQGAATQYF.

In this sample, this clonotype turned up many times. The chain has TRBV5-1 and TRBJ2-2, with 7 positions matching TRBD1. The V and J ends lost 0 bases and 0 bases, in that order; junction bases with no gene match: 8. The CDR3 is made up of 18 amino acids. Germline CDR1 and CDR2: SGHRS and YFSETQ. CDR3 amino acids: CASSLGRAGGANTGELFF. Written as DNA, the CDR3 is TGCGCCAGCAGCTTGGGGCGCGCAGGGGGAGCGAACACCGGGGAGCTGTTTTTT.

At least ten counts were recorded for this clonotype. The rearrangement links TRBV6-6 to TRBJ1-5; D remains ambiguous. V lost 4 bases, J lost 2 bases, and 9 bases lay in between. Germline CDR1 is MNHNY and CDR2 is SVGAGI (reference sequence). This CDR3 contains 14 residues. The CDR3 loop is CASSWSPGNQPQHF. The CDR3 DNA sequence: TGTGCCAGCAGTTGGTCCCCGGGCAATCAGCCCCAGCATTTT.

This clonotype was counted a few times. V is TRBV7-9 and J is TRBJ2-7; D not certain. Trimming took 3 bases from V and 6 from J, leaving 9 bases between them. CDR3 length equals 12 residues. Germline values: CDR1 SEHNR, CDR2 FQNEAQ (reference sequence). The chain's CDR3 is CASSLQAPEQYF. The CDR3 DNA reads as TGTGCCAGCAGCTTGCAGGCACCCGAGCAGTACTTC.

The chain links TRBV30 to TRBJ2-4; D possibly corresponds to TRBD1 (6 bases). This CDR3 is built from 13 residues. Trimming removed 5 bases at V and 13 bases at J, with 21 bases between. Germline V gene lookup returns CDR1 GTSNPN and CDR2 SVGIG (reference sequence). CDR3: CAWERAPDRGQYF. In nucleotides, the CDR3 is TGTGCCTGGGAACGTGCCCCGGACAGAGGGCAGTACTTC.

This clonotype has only a few counts. The chain employs TRBV20-1 and TRBJ2-4, with no clear D. Germline-derived CDR1 and CDR2 are DFQATT and SNEGSKA (reference sequence). The V gene lost 6 bases and the J gene lost 0 bases, with 9 bases spanning the gap. The CDR3 loop spans 13 amino acids. CDR3 in DNA: TGCAGTGCCCTATTAGTAGCCAAAAACATTCAGTACTTC. Residues: CSALLVAKNIQYF.

Many counts were recorded for this clonotype. The chain couples TRBV5-1 to TRBJ2-2; 13 bases align to TRBD2. From germline, CDR1 is SGHRS and CDR2 YFSETQ. This CDR3 is 16 amino acids long. V gave up 5 bases and J gave up 3 bases; unmatched junction bases: 4. CDR3: CASRRGLAGDTGELFF. The CDR3 DNA reads as TGCGCCAGCAGGAGAGGACTAGCGGGGGACACCGGGGAGCTGTTTTTT.

This clonotype was seen only a few times. The rearrangement links TRBV15 to TRBJ1-2, with D tentatively TRBD1 (6 bases). This CDR3 is built from 15 residues. The V and J ends lost 1 base and 4 bases respectively, with 13 bases between them. The germline V gene has CDR1 LNHNV and CDR2 YYDKDF (reference sequence). This chain's CDR3 is CATSRGAGDVYGYTF. The CDR3 DNA follows: TGTGCCACCAGCAGAGGGGCAGGGGATGTCTATGGCTACACCTTC.

In DNA, the CDR3 is TGCGCCAGCAGCGTCTACGGGACTCTAGAGACCCAGTACTTC. This encodes CASSVYGTLETQYF. The rearrangement uses TRBV5-1 and TRBJ2-5; a weak D match, TRBD2 (6 bases). Trimming removed 4 bases at V and 4 bases at J, with 14 bases between. Germline V CDR1 and CDR2: SGHRS, YFSETQ. The CDR3 consists of 14 residues.

At least ten counts were recorded for this clonotype. The chain uses TRBV6-5 and TRBJ2-7, with D tentatively TRBD2 (7 bases). The CDR3 consists of 17 residues. V lost 2 bases to trimming and J lost 2 bases, with 19 bases between them. CDR1 is MNHEY, CDR2 SVGAGI, per germline. Written as DNA, the CDR3 is TGTGCCAGCAGTTACGCTTTTGGGGCGGGGGCGACCTACGAGCAGTACTTC. This encodes CASSYAFGAGATYEQYF.

V gene TRBV20-1 combines with J gene TRBJ2-1; TRBD2 matches at 10 bases. Germline trimming cut 6 bases from V and 6 bases from J; bases unmatched to any gene: 8. Germline V lookup: CDR1 DFQATT, CDR2 SNEGSKA (reference sequence). The CDR3 totals 14 residues. The CDR3 region has the DNA TGCAGTGCGTCAGCGGGGGGGCTGTTCAATGAGCAGTTCTTC. It translates to CSASAGGLFNEQFF.

The table lists this clonotype with a few counts. The V call is TRBV6-5, the J call TRBJ2-3; D not certain. Germline values: CDR1 MNHEY, CDR2 SVGAGI. This CDR3 is 12 amino acids long. The V end lost 5 bases, the J end lost 11 bases, and 14 bases lay between the germline ends. CDR3: CASSQSHGEQYF. The DNA of the CDR3 is TGTGCCAGCAGTCAATCCCATGGGGAGCAGTATTTT.

This clonotype was seen many times. This rearrangement joins TRBV7-2 to TRBJ2-1; a weak D match, TRBD2 (5 bases). CDR1 SGHTA and CDR2 FQGNSA come from the germline V gene. Trimming removed 3 bases from V and 8 bases from J, with 20 bases in between. This CDR3 contains 16 residues. CDR3 loop: CASSLGALVVGDEQFF. The CDR3 coding sequence is TGTGCCAGCAGCTTGGGAGCACTAGTTGTTGGTGATGAGCAGTTCTTC.

This clonotype has a handful of counts. This chain uses TRBV3-1 with TRBJ1-3; D is possibly TRBD1 (5 bases). This CDR3 spans 16 amino acids. V shed 1 base and J shed 4 bases, with 14 bases lying between them. The germline V gene encodes CDR1 LGHDT and CDR2 YNNKEL (reference sequence). The CDR3 sequence: CASSQVYGGSGNTIYF. The CDR3 DNA reads as TGTGCCAGCAGCCAAGTATACGGGGGATCAGGAAACACCATATATTTT.

This chain joins TRBV11-2 and TRBJ2-2; a weak D match, TRBD2 (6 bases). V was clipped by 5 bases and J by 6 bases, with 13 bases between them. Germline lookup yields CDR1 SGHAT and CDR2 FQNNGV. This CDR3 is built from 14 residues. The CDR3 DNA reads as TGTGCCAGCAGCCCCCACTTAGCGGCCGGGGAGCTGTTTTTT. Its translation is CASSPHLAAGELFF.

The chain has TRBV20-1 and TRBJ2-2; D call uncertain. This CDR3 has 13 amino acids. Germline CDR1 is DFQATT and CDR2 is SNEGSKA (reference sequence). Trimming cost V 6 bases and J 3 bases, with 11 bases left between them. The CDR3 bases are TGCAGTGCGGGTGGCCGGTACACCGGGGAGCTGTTTTTT. This sequence encodes CSAGGRYTGELFF.

This chain connects TRBV10-3 to TRBJ1-1; 7 bases line up with TRBD1. V lost 8 bases, J lost 1 base, and 10 bases stayed unmatched. Per the germline V gene, CDR1 is ENHRY and CDR2 is SYGVKD. The CDR3 is made up of 15 amino acids. CDR3 in DNA: TGTGCCATCTCGTACACAGGGGTACGGAACACTGAAGCTTTCTTT. Protein: CAISYTGVRNTEAFF.

The genes are TRBV6-6 and TRBJ2-2; D uncertain. The V end was cut by 8 bases, the J end by 0 bases, with 10 bases between. The CDR3 length is 14 residues. Germline CDR1 and CDR2: MNHNY and SVGAGI (reference sequence). CDR3: CASPGPSNTGELFF. The CDR3 bases are TGTGCCAGCCCCGGGCCTTCGAACACCGGGGAGCTGTTTTTT.

With respect to this clonotype: The junction departs from the called germline gene at one end, perhaps through a read error. In nucleotides, the CDR3 is TGTGCCAGCAACTTACAAGGCTCTAGCACAGATACGCAGTATTTT. It yields the protein CASNLQGSSTDTQYF. V is TRBV7-9 and J is TRBJ2-3; the D is unclear. The CDR3 is 15 residues long. Germline V CDR1 and CDR2: SEHNR, FQNEAQ (reference sequence).

This clonotype was observed many times. The gene calls are TRBV5-1 and TRBJ2-5; tentatively, D is TRBD2 (6 bases). Trimming stripped 3 bases from V and 0 bases from J, with 12 bases between. The CDR3 length is 15 residues. Germline values: CDR1 SGHRS, CDR2 YFSETQ. DNA of the CDR3: TGCGCCAGCAGCTCCGGGGGACGGGACCAAGAGACCCAGTACTTC. Translated, it gives CASSSGGRDQETQYF.

This clonotype was picked up many times. CDR3 sequence: CASSYAQGGLTQYF. Written as DNA, the CDR3 is TGTGCCAGCAGTTACGCACAGGGAGGATTGACCCAGTACTTC. This rearrangement joins TRBV6-6 to TRBJ2-5, with D perhaps given as TRBD1 or TRBD2 (6 bases each). The CDR3 extends over 14 amino acids. The germline gives CDR1 MNHNY, CDR2 SVGAGI (reference sequence). The ends were cut back, 2 bases at V and 7 bases at J, with 14 bases in the middle.

This clonotype has only a few counts. V and J are TRBV9 and TRBJ2-1; a possible D gene is TRBD1 (6 bases). Per germline, CDR1 SGDLS and CDR2 YYNGEE. V shed 3 bases and J shed 8 bases, with 18 bases lying between them. This CDR3 is built from 15 residues. Here the CDR3 reads CASSGRGHLSDEQFF. CDR3 bases: TGTGCCAGCAGCGGCCGGGGACATTTGAGCGATGAGCAGTTCTTC.

This clonotype turned up a few times. V and J are TRBV20-1 and TRBJ2-1; either TRBD1 or TRBD2 may fit D (6 bases each). CDR3 size: 14 residues. The germline gives CDR1 DFQATT, CDR2 SNEGSKA (reference sequence). V shed 6 bases and J shed 2 bases, with 14 bases lying between them. In nucleotides, the CDR3 is TGCAGTGCCTCCCCCGGGGGCCCCTACAATGAGCAGTTCTTC. Translation: CSASPGGPYNEQFF.

This clonotype has just a few counts. The rearrangement links TRBV4-3 to TRBJ2-3; D possibly corresponds to TRBD1 (6 bases). The CDR3 covers 16 residues. V was shortened by 0 bases and J by 4 bases, with 14 bases between the two germline ends. The germline V gene encodes CDR1 LGHNA and CDR2 YSLEER. The CDR3 DNA follows: TGCGCCAGCAGCCAAGATTACAGGGCACAAGCAGATACGCAGTATTTT. Its protein product is CASSQDYRAQADTQYF.